The 27 T cell receptor beta chains given below trace back to one sample, sequenced in a study of sequential checkpoint blockade in melanoma (dated by TCRdb to the late 2010s). Read against the paper, the sample's treatment or condition label means: randomized to nivolumab then ipilimumab (arm A) or the reverse (arm B). The library came from the immunoSEQ multiplex PCR assay. TCRdb's version of the immuneACCESS table is confined to in-frame rearrangements and falls short of the full clone set. An unresolved V gene accounts for under half of the shortfall where checked; the remainder is of unknown origin. This sample is represented by some 19,000 clones; roughly two thirds of them were singletons. The ten largest clones capture approximately 12% of the sample. The sequenced sample was CD8+ T cells sorted from blood (inferred from file names), obtained from a patient given nivolumab and ipilimumab in sequence. Every receptor here comes from a human donor with melanoma.

V gene TRBV4-3 combines with J gene TRBJ2-7; D is possibly TRBD1 (5 bases). CDR1 and CDR2 from the germline V gene are LGHNA and YSLEER. The CDR3 contains 15 residues. V gave up 0 bases and J gave up 1 base, with 10 bases separating them. As DNA, the CDR3 is TGCGCCAGCAGCCAAGATCCAGGGAAATCCTACGAGCAGTACTTC. Translating it yields CASSQDPGKSYEQYF.

This clone showed up just a few times. The V and J genes are TRBV2 and TRBJ1-5, with D unresolved. Trimming cost V 4 bases and J 0 bases, with 10 bases left between them. This CDR3 has 15 residues. Germline CDR1 SNHLY, CDR2 FYNNEI. In DNA, the CDR3 is TGTGCCAGCAGTGGAGGCAGAAATAGCAATCAGCCCCAGCATTTT. Translating it yields CASSGGRNSNQPQHF.

The chain couples TRBV28 to TRBJ1-2; D unresolved. The CDR3 is 12 residues long. In germline, CDR1 is MDHEN, CDR2 SYDVKM. V was shortened by 3 bases and J by 3 bases, with 5 bases between the two germline ends. CDR3 nucleotides: TGTGCCAGCAGTTTGTCTGACTATGGCTACACCTTC. It yields the protein CASSLSDYGYTF.

This chain uses TRBV11-2 with TRBJ2-7, with TRBD1 matching over 11 bases. V dropped 5 bases and J dropped 0; count of bases not matched to a gene: 0. The CDR3 totals 14 residues. Germline V gene lookup returns CDR1 SGHAT and CDR2 FQNNGV. The CDR3 nucleotides read TGTGCCAGCAGCGGGACAGGGGGCTCCTACGAGCAGTACTTC. This encodes CASSGTGGSYEQYF.

V usage is TRBV12-5 and J usage is TRBJ2-7; D not resolved. The CDR3 sequence is 12 residues long. Germline-derived CDR1 and CDR2 are LGHNT and FRNRAP. The ends were cut back, 4 bases at V and 4 bases at J, with 8 bases in the middle. DNA of the CDR3: TGTGCTAGTGGTTCTCCTCGGTACGAGCAGTACTTC. Its translation is CASGSPRYEQYF.

The chain combines TRBV2 with TRBJ2-7; 9 bases fit TRBD1. The junction had 3 bases not matched to a gene; V was cut back by 6 bases and J by 6 bases. The CDR3 length is 12 residues. The germline gives CDR1 SNHLY, CDR2 FYNNEI. The CDR3 reads CASSGDRAEQYF. The CDR3 nucleotides read TGTGCCAGCAGCGGGGACAGGGCCGAGCAGTACTTC.

In DNA, the CDR3 is TGTGCCAGTAGTTGGGACAGGGACAGCTCCTACAATGAGCAGTTCTTC. Translation gives CASSWDRDSSYNEQFF. The V call is TRBV19, the J call TRBJ2-1; 9 nucleotides agree with TRBD1. The CDR3 is made up of 16 amino acids. V dropped 5 bases and J dropped 0; count of bases not matched to a gene: 5. The germline V gene encodes CDR1 LNHDA and CDR2 SQIVND (reference sequence).

This chain uses TRBV9 with TRBJ1-2; weak D call: TRBD1 (6 bases). This CDR3 contains 15 residues. V was trimmed by 2 bases and J by 1 base, leaving 12 bases between them. Germline lookup yields CDR1 SGDLS and CDR2 YYNGEE. CDR3 amino acids: CASSVADSINYGYTF. CDR3 DNA sequence: TGTGCCAGCAGCGTCGCGGACAGCATTAACTATGGCTACACCTTC.

The rearrangement uses TRBV7-8 and TRBJ2-7, with D perhaps matching TRBD1 (6 bases). Trimming took 7 bases from V and 3 from J, leaving 16 bases between them. Germline CDR1 is SGHVS and CDR2 is FQNEAQ. This CDR3 comprises 14 residues. The CDR3 bases are TGTGCCAGCACCCCAGGGGTTAGGGGCTACGAGCAGTACTTC. It specifies CASTPGVRGYEQYF.

The chain's CDR3 is CASSFGHNSGELFF. The CDR3 region has the DNA TGTGCCAGCAGTTTCGGACATAACTCCGGGGAGCTGTTTTTT. The chain employs TRBV6-6 and TRBJ2-2; tentative D call: TRBD1 (5 bases). The V end lost 4 bases, the J end lost 6 bases, and 12 bases lay between the germline ends. The CDR3 has 14 residues. Germline assignment: CDR1 MNHNY and CDR2 SVGAGI (reference sequence).

The chain is built from TRBV5-1 and TRBJ2-1, with TRBD2 matching 14 bases. This CDR3 spans 16 amino acids. Germline V CDR1 and CDR2: SGHRS, YFSETQ. The V and J ends lost 3 bases and 7 bases, in that order; junction bases with no gene match: 6. The CDR3 DNA follows: TGCGCCAGCAGCTGGAAAGGGACTAGCGGGAGTAATGAGCAGTTCTTC. This codes for CASSWKGTSGSNEQFF.

This clone was recorded once. V gene TRBV4-3 combines with J gene TRBJ2-5; TRBD1 matches 11 bases. The CDR3 consists of 16 residues. Trimming cost V 4 bases and J 2 bases; bases outside gene matches: 6. From germline, CDR1 is LGHNA and CDR2 YSLEER. In nucleotides, the CDR3 is TGCGCCAGCAGCCCCTACCGGGACAGGGGGCAAGAGACCCAGTACTTC. This translates into CASSPYRDRGQETQYF.

The chain joins TRBV6-5 to TRBJ2-7; TRBD1 aligns across 7 bases. The J segment lost 3 bases and the V segment lost 2 bases, leaving 4 bases of the junction unmatched. This CDR3 contains 14 residues. Germline lookup yields CDR1 MNHEY and CDR2 SVGAGI. DNA for the CDR3: TGTGCCAGCAGTTACAAGCCAGGGGGCTACGAGCAGTACTTC. This encodes CASSYKPGGYEQYF.

This clone was counted a single time. The J gene is TRBJ1-1, the V gene TRBV15, with D uncertain. V dropped 4 bases and J dropped 4 bases, with 10 bases sitting between them. The V gene's germline CDR1 is LNHNV and CDR2 YYDKDF (reference sequence). The CDR3 runs to 13 residues. CDR3 coding DNA: TGTGCCACCAGCATCGGGGTGATCACTGAAGCTTTCTTT. Translating gives CATSIGVITEAFF.

V gene TRBV19 combines with J gene TRBJ2-6, with D perhaps matching TRBD1 (6 bases). In germline, CDR1 is LNHDA, CDR2 SQIVND (reference sequence). The CDR3 extends over 16 amino acids. Trimming took 0 bases from V and 1 from J, leaving 7 bases between them. The CDR3 sequence is CASSIDQGSGANVLTF. The CDR3 nucleotides read TGTGCCAGTAGTATAGATCAGGGGTCTGGGGCCAACGTCCTGACTTTC.

The gene calls are TRBV7-3 and TRBJ1-4, with D possibly being TRBD1 (5 bases). CDR3 length: 15 amino acids. V was pared by 2 bases and J by 8 bases, with 15 bases between. The germline CDR1 and CDR2 sequences are SGHTA and FQGTGA. CDR3 DNA: TGTGCCAGCAGCTTATTAGGAGGGGCGGACGAAAAACTGTTTTTT. This translates into CASSLLGGADEKLFF.

This chain links TRBV27 with TRBJ2-1; 10 bases agree with TRBD1. The CDR3 totals 14 residues. The germline V gene encodes CDR1 MNHEY and CDR2 SMNVEV (reference sequence). V gave up 7 bases and J gave up 6 bases; unmatched junction bases: 6. CDR3 sequence reads: CASTRQGATNEQFF. As DNA, the CDR3 is TGTGCCAGCACCAGACAGGGGGCGACCAATGAGCAGTTCTTC.

The V call is TRBV6-5, the J call TRBJ2-7; 15 nucleotides agree with TRBD2. The V gene end was trimmed by 2 bases and the J gene end by 5 bases; junction bases not matched to a gene: 4. The CDR3 has 16 amino acids. Germline CDR1 is MNHEY and CDR2 is SVGAGI. The CDR3 region has the DNA TGTGCCAGCAGTTACCCGGGGACTAGCGGGAGGCACGAGCAGTACTTC. It yields the protein CASSYPGTSGRHEQYF.

The V gene is TRBV4-2, the J gene TRBJ2-2; 12 bases are shared with TRBD1. This CDR3 has 16 amino acids. CDR1 is LGHNA and CDR2 is YNFKEQ in the germline V gene. V was clipped by 5 bases and J by 4 bases; unmatched bases: 5. The CDR3: CASSGTGGRSTGELFF. The CDR3 DNA reads TGTGCCAGCAGCGGGACAGGGGGCCGGAGCACCGGGGAGCTGTTTTTT.

The J gene is TRBJ2-1, the V gene TRBV18, with no clear D. CDR3 length equals 16 residues. Germline values: CDR1 KGHSH, CDR2 LQKENI. The V and J ends lost 2 bases and 1 base respectively, with 12 bases between them. DNA of the CDR3: TGTGCCAGCTCACCAAAACCTCTTACTTCCTACAATGAGCAGTTCTTC. Residues: CASSPKPLTSYNEQFF.

The chain has TRBV6-5 and TRBJ2-5; tentative D call: TRBD2 (5 bases). V gave up 1 base and J gave up 3 bases, with 6 bases separating them. The germline CDR1 and CDR2 sequences are MNHEY and SVGAGI. CDR3 length: 13 residues. The CDR3 DNA reads TGTGCCAGCAGTTACTTGGAGGAAGAGACCCAGTACTTC. It specifies CASSYLEEETQYF.

This clone is termed medium-sized. The chain links TRBV5-3 to TRBJ1-2, with 7 nucleotides matching TRBD1. TRBV5-3 belongs to the ORF category, with a function that is uncertain. With 3 bases clipped from V and 4 bases from J, the junction kept 6 bases outside the gene matches. CDR3 length equals 14 residues. CDR3 DNA sequence: TGTGCCAGAAGCTGGGACAGCAAGGGCTATGGCTACACCTTC. It yields the protein CARSWDSKGYGYTF.

This chain joins TRBV27 and TRBJ2-7; 9 bases are a match to TRBD2. Germline V gene data show CDR1 as MNHEY and CDR2 as SMNVEV (reference sequence). Germline trimming cut 0 bases from V and 3 bases from J; bases unmatched to any gene: 9. This CDR3 region has 17 residues. The CDR3 coding sequence is TGTGCCAGCAGTTTATCGGGGGAGCGGGGGGCCCTCTACGAGCAGTACTTC. Translation: CASSLSGERGALYEQYF.

This clone was observed a handful of times. The CDR3 sequence is CASSQEWSGVSYEQYF. The CDR3 nucleotides are TGCGCCAGCAGCCAAGAATGGTCGGGAGTCTCCTACGAGCAGTACTTC. The V call is TRBV5-1, the J call TRBJ2-7; possible D gene TRBD2, 6 bases. Trimming left V 4 bases short and J 0 bases short, with 17 bases between. Germline values: CDR1 SGHRS, CDR2 YFSETQ. The CDR3 consists of 16 residues.

This chain connects TRBV5-4 to TRBJ2-2, with D perhaps TRBD1 (6 bases). Trimming cost V 4 bases and J 3 bases, with 10 bases left between them. From germline, CDR1 is SGHNT and CDR2 YYREEE (reference sequence). The CDR3 covers 14 residues. The CDR3 is CASSRTEDTGELFF. DNA for the CDR3: TGTGCCAGCAGCAGGACAGAAGACACCGGGGAGCTGTTTTTT.

This clone occurred a few times. The chain links TRBV9 to TRBJ2-3; D is perhaps TRBD2 (5 bases). Germline values: CDR1 SGDLS, CDR2 YYNGEE. V was shortened by 0 bases and J by 2 bases, with 13 bases between the two germline ends. The CDR3 contains 16 residues. CDR3: CASSVELEQITDTQYF. CDR3 in DNA: TGTGCCAGCAGCGTAGAACTAGAACAAATCACAGATACGCAGTATTTT.

V and J are TRBV7-2 and TRBJ2-7; D remains unclear. There are 11 residues in the CDR3. Germline V gives CDR1 SGHTA, CDR2 FQGNSA. With 4 bases removed from V and 6 bases from J, the gap between germline ends came to 7 bases. Here the CDR3 DNA reads TGTGCCAGCAGCTCTTCCGGCGAGCAGTACTTC. It translates to CASSSSGEQYF.